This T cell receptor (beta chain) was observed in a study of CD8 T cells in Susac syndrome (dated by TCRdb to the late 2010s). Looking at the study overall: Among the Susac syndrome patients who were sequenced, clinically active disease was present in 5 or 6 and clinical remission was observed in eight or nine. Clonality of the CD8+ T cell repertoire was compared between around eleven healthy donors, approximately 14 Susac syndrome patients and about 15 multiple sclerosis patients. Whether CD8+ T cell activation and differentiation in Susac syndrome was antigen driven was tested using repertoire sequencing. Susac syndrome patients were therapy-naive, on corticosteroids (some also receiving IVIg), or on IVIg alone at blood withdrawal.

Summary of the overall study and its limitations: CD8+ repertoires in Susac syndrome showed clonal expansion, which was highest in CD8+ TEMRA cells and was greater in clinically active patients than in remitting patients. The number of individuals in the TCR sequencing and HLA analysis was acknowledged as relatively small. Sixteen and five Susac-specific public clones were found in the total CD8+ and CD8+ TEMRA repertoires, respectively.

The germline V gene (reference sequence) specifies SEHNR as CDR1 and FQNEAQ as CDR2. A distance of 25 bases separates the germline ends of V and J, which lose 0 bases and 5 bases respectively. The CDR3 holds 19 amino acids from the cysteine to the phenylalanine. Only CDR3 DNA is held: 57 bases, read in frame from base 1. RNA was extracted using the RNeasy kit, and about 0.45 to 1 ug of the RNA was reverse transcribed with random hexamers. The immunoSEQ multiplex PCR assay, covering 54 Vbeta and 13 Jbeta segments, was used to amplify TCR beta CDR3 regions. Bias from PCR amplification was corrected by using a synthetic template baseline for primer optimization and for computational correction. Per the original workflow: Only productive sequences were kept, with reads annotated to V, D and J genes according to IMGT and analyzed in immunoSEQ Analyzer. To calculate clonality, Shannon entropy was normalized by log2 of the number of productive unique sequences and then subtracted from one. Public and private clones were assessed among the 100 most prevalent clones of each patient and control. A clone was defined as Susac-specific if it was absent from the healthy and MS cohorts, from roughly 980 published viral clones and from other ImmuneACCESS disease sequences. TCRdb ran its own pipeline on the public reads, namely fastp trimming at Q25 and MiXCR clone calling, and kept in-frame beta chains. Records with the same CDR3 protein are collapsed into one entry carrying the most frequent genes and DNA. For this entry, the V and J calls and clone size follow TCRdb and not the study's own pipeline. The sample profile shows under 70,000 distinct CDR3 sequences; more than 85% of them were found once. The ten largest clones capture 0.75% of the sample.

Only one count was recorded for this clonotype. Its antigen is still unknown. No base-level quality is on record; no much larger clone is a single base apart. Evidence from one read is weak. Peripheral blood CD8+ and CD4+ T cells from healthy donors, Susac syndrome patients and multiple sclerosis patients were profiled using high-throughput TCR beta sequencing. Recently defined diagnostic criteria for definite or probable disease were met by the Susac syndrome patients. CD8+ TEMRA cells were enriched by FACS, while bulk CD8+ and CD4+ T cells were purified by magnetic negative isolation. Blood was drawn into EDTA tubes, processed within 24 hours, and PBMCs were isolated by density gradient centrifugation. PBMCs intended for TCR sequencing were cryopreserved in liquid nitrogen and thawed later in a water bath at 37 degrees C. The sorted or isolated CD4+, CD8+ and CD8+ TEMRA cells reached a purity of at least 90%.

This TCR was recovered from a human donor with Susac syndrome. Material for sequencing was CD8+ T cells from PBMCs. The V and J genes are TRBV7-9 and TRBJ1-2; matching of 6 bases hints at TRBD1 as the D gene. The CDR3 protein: CASSLASGAPPKEPYGYTF. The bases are TGTGCCAGCAGCTTAGCGTCGGGGGCCCCACCGAAGGAGCCTTATGGCTACACCTTC.